Shown below are 23 T cell receptor beta chains from a single sample sequenced in a study of shared clonotypes between healthy human individuals. CD45RO-negative cells were positively selected for CCR7, leaving out terminally differentiated effector memory CD45RA+ cells. Sequenced by immunoSEQ multiplex PCR; TCRdb stores in-frame clones only, minus some. The table shows about 2,100,000 clones, with about 93% occurring only once. Material for sequencing was naive CD8+ T cells from PBMCs. These TCRs come from a man aged 18 to 30 in good health. Some clones in this sample may be carry-over from other donors' samples.

The V call is TRBV7-2, the J call TRBJ2-7; D gene uncertain. V shed 3 bases and J shed 3 bases, with 6 bases lying between them. CDR1 and CDR2 from the germline V gene are SGHTA and FQGNSA. The CDR3 length is 12 residues. CDR3 DNA: TGTGCCAGCAGCTTCGCGTACTACGAGCAGTACTTC. Protein product: CASSFAYYEQYF.

Comments on this clone: In the same sample, other DNA sequences code for this CDR3. The chain has TRBV28 and TRBJ1-1; a possible D gene is TRBD1 (5 bases). The CDR3 length is 13 residues. CDR1 MDHEN and CDR2 SYDVKM come from the germline V gene. Trimming cost V 2 bases and J 5 bases, with 9 bases left between them. CDR3 DNA: TGTGCCAGCAGTTTAAGGGGTGGTACTGAAGCTTTCTTT. Protein sequence: CASSLRGGTEAFF.

This rearrangement joins TRBV27 to TRBJ2-4; TRBD2 matches at 14 bases. V trimming: 4 bases; J trimming: 0 bases; junction bases outside the gene matches: 20. CDR3 length: 23 amino acids. Germline CDR1 and CDR2: MNHEY and SMNVEV (reference sequence). The CDR3 coding sequence is TGTGCCAGCAGTTACCACTACCCGGGACTAGCGGGAGCCGGCGTCCTAGCCAAAAACATTCAGTACTTC. It translates to CASSYHYPGLAGAGVLAKNIQYF.

The rearrangement links TRBV5-6 to TRBJ2-1; 8 nucleotides line up with TRBD2. This CDR3 is built from 14 residues. Germline trimming cut 3 bases from V and 6 bases from J; bases unmatched to any gene: 5. From germline, CDR1 is SGHDT and CDR2 YYEEEE. As DNA, the CDR3 is TGTGCCAGCAGCTCCCGGACTAGCCGCAATGAGCAGTTCTTC. This gives the protein CASSSRTSRNEQFF.

As regards this clone: Distinct nucleotide sequences in the sample also encode this CDR3. The V gene is TRBV2, the J gene TRBJ2-7, with 7 bases identical to TRBD1. The germline gives CDR1 SNHLY, CDR2 FYNNEI. The trim removed 6 bases at V and 1 base at J, leaving 3 bases unmatched. This CDR3 is built from 13 residues. CDR3 coding DNA: TGTGCCAGCAGGGACAGGAGATCCTACGAGCAGTACTTC. It codes for CASRDRRSYEQYF.

The V call is TRBV6-4, the J call TRBJ2-7, with D uncertain. CDR3 length: 13 amino acids. In germline, CDR1 is MRHNA, CDR2 SNTAGT. Between the trimmed V and J ends, which lost 3 bases and 3 bases, there was a span of 9 bases. The CDR3 nucleotides read TGTGCCAGCAGTGAGGTGGTGGGCTACGAGCAGTACTTC. Protein sequence: CASSEVVGYEQYF.

The CDR3 DNA follows: TGTGCCAGCAGTTTACAGGGGGCTTCGGGAAGTTCAGCTTTCTTT. It is translated as CASSLQGASGSSAFF. The chain links TRBV27 to TRBJ1-1; 8 bases are a match to TRBD1. After removal of 2 bases from V and 10 bases from J, the junction contained 12 bases not matched to a gene. CDR3 size: 15 residues. From germline, CDR1 is MNHEY and CDR2 SMNVEV (reference sequence).

The chain is built from TRBV4-2 and TRBJ2-5, with 14 positions matching TRBD2. CDR1 LGHNA and CDR2 YNFKEQ come from the germline V gene. V lost 5 bases to trimming and J lost 5 bases; unmatched junction nucleotides: 10. The CDR3 is 17 residues long. The CDR3 bases are TGTGCCAGCAGCATGGGGACTAGCGGGAGTCGGCTGGAGACCCAGTACTTC. Amino acid sequence: CASSMGTSGSRLETQYF.

The J gene is TRBJ2-1, the V gene TRBV27; 8 nucleotides match TRBD2. Germline assignment: CDR1 MNHEY and CDR2 SMNVEV (reference sequence). CDR3 size: 19 residues. The V gene end was trimmed by 6 bases and the J gene end by 0 bases; junction bases not matched to a gene: 16. The CDR3 reads CASSPNGAGAQSSYNEQFF. Here the CDR3 DNA reads TGTGCCAGCAGCCCCAACGGAGCGGGAGCACAGAGCTCCTACAATGAGCAGTTCTTC.

The V and J genes are TRBV7-6 and TRBJ2-7, with D perhaps being TRBD1 or TRBD2 (6 bases each). The germline CDR1 and CDR2 sequences are SGHVS and FNYEAQ. This CDR3 has 14 residues. Between the trimmed V and J ends, which lost 0 bases and 6 bases, there was a span of 12 bases. Here the CDR3 DNA reads TGTGCCAGCAGCTTAGCGTCAGGAGGGGGCGAGCAGTACTTC. Encoded protein: CASSLASGGGEQYF.

The chain employs TRBV25-1 and TRBJ1-1; 9 bases map to TRBD1. Germline V gene sequence: CDR1 MGHDK, CDR2 SYGVNS. With V trimmed by 4 bases and J by 1 base, 4 bases remained unmatched. This CDR3 spans 15 amino acids. The CDR3 protein is CASSVQGAKNTEAFF. Written as DNA, the CDR3 is TGTGCCAGCAGTGTACAGGGGGCGAAGAACACTGAAGCTTTCTTT.

The genes are TRBV7-2 and TRBJ2-7; possibly TRBD1 for D (5 bases). The germline gives CDR1 SGHTA, CDR2 FQGNSA. The CDR3 covers 13 residues. The V gene lost 6 bases and the J gene lost 1 base, with 10 bases spanning the gap. The CDR3 DNA sequence: TGTGCCAGCAGAACCAGGGAATCCTACGAGCAGTACTTC. Translated: CASRTRESYEQYF. Supplemented by reference TRBV7-2 and TRBJ2-7, the full variable domain reads GAGVSQSPSNKVTEKGKDVELRCDPISGHTALYWYRQSLGQGLEFLIYFQGNSAPDKSGLPSDRFSAERTGGSVSTLTIQRTQQEDSAVYLCASRTRESYEQYFGPGTRLTVT.

The genes are TRBV27 and TRBJ2-7; 7 bases are a match to TRBD1. From germline, CDR1 is MNHEY and CDR2 SMNVEV (reference sequence). This CDR3 is built from 14 residues. Trimming cost V 3 bases and J 3 bases; bases outside gene matches: 5. The CDR3 sequence is CASSFGTVNYEQYF. The CDR3 bases are TGTGCCAGCAGTTTCGGGACAGTAAACTACGAGCAGTACTTC.

The chain couples TRBV4-3 to TRBJ1-5; possible D gene TRBD1, 5 bases. V lost 0 bases to trimming and J lost 4 bases, with 19 bases between them. Germline V lookup: CDR1 LGHNA, CDR2 YSLEER. CDR3 length equals 18 residues. The CDR3 coding sequence is TGCGCCAGCAGCCAAGACGGGGCGGGGACGCGGAGGAATCAGCCCCAGCATTTT. This sequence encodes CASSQDGAGTRRNQPQHF.

About this clone itself: This CDR3 is also generated by other DNA sequences in the sample. This rearrangement joins TRBV28 to TRBJ2-4, with D uncertain. V shed 4 bases and J shed 0 bases, with 7 bases lying between them. CDR3 size: 14 residues. From germline, CDR1 is MDHEN and CDR2 SYDVKM. Here the CDR3 DNA reads TGTGCCAGCAGTTCGCCTGTAGCCAAAAACATTCAGTACTTC. It codes for CASSSPVAKNIQYF.

The chain carries TRBV7-2 and TRBJ2-7; D not certain. Trimming pared 2 bases from V and 6 bases from J, leaving 8 bases between. The CDR3 has 12 amino acids. Per germline, CDR1 SGHTA and CDR2 FQGNSA. CDR3 in amino acids: CASSLYWPEQYF. CDR3 nucleotides: TGTGCCAGCAGCTTATACTGGCCCGAGCAGTACTTC.

The chain joins TRBV27 to TRBJ2-1; D is perhaps TRBD1 (5 bases). The CDR3 totals 15 residues. The V end was cut by 1 base, the J end by 4 bases, with 11 bases between. Per the germline V gene, CDR1 is MNHEY and CDR2 is SMNVEV (reference sequence). The CDR3 sequence: CASSLYPDTYNEQFF. CDR3 coding DNA: TGTGCCAGCAGTTTATACCCGGACACTTACAATGAGCAGTTCTTC.

This rearrangement joins TRBV19 to TRBJ1-5, with 7 nucleotides matching TRBD1. This CDR3 contains 21 residues. Germline V gene lookup returns CDR1 LNHDA and CDR2 SQIVND (reference sequence). The V gene end was trimmed by 2 bases and the J gene end by 0 bases; junction bases not matched to a gene: 19. The CDR3 here is CASSIRIAGGKFGVSNQPQHF. CDR3 DNA sequence: TGTGCCAGTAGTATAAGGATCGCAGGGGGAAAGTTCGGGGTTAGCAATCAGCCCCAGCATTTT.

The genes are TRBV27 and TRBJ2-7; D may be TRBD1 (6 bases). The V gene's germline CDR1 is MNHEY and CDR2 SMNVEV (reference sequence). Deletions cut 2 bases from V and 7 bases from J, with 21 bases between. This CDR3 comprises 16 residues. DNA for the CDR3: TGTGCCAGCAGTTTAGGGGGCCCTATAGCGCCGGGGGAGCAGTACTTC. Its translation: CASSLGGPIAPGEQYF.

The chain joins TRBV7-9 to TRBJ2-1; D uncertain. The CDR3 has 17 amino acids. From germline, CDR1 is SEHNR and CDR2 FQNEAQ (reference sequence). With 4 bases removed from V and 1 base from J, the gap between germline ends came to 17 bases. In DNA form, the CDR3 reads TGTGCCAGCAGCTCAATCGTTATAGGGCAGTCCTACAATGAGCAGTTCTTC. Its protein is CASSSIVIGQSYNEQFF.

This clone was seen only a few times. The V and J genes are TRBV19 and TRBJ2-2; the D gene is possibly TRBD2 (5 bases). V was clipped by 3 bases and J by 4 bases, with 12 bases between them. The germline gives CDR1 LNHDA, CDR2 SQIVND (reference sequence). This CDR3 comprises 15 residues. Written as DNA, the CDR3 is TGTGCCAGTAGTATTGAGGGCAGAAGCACCGGGGAGCTGTTTTTT. Translation gives CASSIEGRSTGELFF.

This sequence joins TRBV10-3 and TRBJ2-2; D perhaps matches TRBD2 (5 bases). The CDR3 has 15 residues. Germline V gene data show CDR1 as ENHRY and CDR2 as SYGVKD. V gave up 6 bases and J gave up 1 base, with 12 bases separating them. This CDR3 is CAIRKVEVNTGELFF. CDR3 bases: TGTGCCATCAGGAAGGTGGAGGTGAACACCGGGGAGCTGTTTTTT.

The J gene is TRBJ2-7, the V gene TRBV14; 8 nucleotides match TRBD2. The J segment lost 4 bases and the V segment lost 4 bases, leaving 12 bases of the junction unmatched. There are 16 residues in the CDR3. The germline V gene has CDR1 SGHDN and CDR2 FVKESK. In DNA, the CDR3 is TGTGCCAGCAGCCCACGGACTAGCCGCAGGGATTACGAGCAGTACTTC. Translation gives CASSPRTSRRDYEQYF.